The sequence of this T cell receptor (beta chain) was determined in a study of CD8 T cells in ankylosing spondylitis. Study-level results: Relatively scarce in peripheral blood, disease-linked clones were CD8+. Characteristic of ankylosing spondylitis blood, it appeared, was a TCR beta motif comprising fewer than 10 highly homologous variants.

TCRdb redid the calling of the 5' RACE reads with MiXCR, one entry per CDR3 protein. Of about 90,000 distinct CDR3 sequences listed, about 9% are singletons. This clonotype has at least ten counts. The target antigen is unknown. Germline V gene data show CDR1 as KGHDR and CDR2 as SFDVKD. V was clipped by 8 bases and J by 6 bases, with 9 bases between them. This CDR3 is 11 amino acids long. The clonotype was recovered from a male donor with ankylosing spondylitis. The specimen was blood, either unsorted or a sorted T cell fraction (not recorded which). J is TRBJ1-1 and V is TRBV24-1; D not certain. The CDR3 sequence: CATKKGAEAFF. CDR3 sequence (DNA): TGTGCCACCAAGAAGGGAGCTGAAGCTTTCTTT.